This TCR beta chain was identified during a study of shared clonotypes between healthy human individuals. Study-wide context: Every donor yielded three CD4 naive, three CD4 memory, two CD8 naive and one CD8 memory plate.

The V and J ends lost 6 bases and 1 base respectively, with 10 bases between them. The CDR3 totals 13 residues. Germline V gene lookup returns CDR1 MNHNY and CDR2 SVGAGI (reference sequence). Of note for this clone: Its antigen is as yet unknown.

General observations from the study: How much donors shared clonotypes was expected to be affected by sequencing depth.

Here immunoSEQ multiplex PCR was the method, and the copy in TCRdb shows in-frame clones only, minus some. Among 2,500,000 or so clones listed, 80% to 95% were seen once. This rearrangement joins TRBV6-6 to TRBJ2-7; D uncertain. The specimen sequenced was naive CD4+ T cells from PBMCs. The subset: CD45RA+ positively selected. The sequence derives from a man in his late teens or twenties in good health. Some clones in this sample may be carry-over from other donors' samples. The CDR3 loop reads CASSRDQSYEQYF. CDR3 DNA sequence: TGTGCCAGCAGCCGAGACCAGTCCTACGAGCAGTACTTC.